The TCR beta chain described here comes from a study of early T cells in non-severe SARS-CoV-2 infection. Looking at the study overall: It was bulk RNA from unsorted whole blood that was sequenced, and the chains were unpaired.

CDR3 length: 20 amino acids. Per the germline V gene, CDR1 is DFQATT and CDR2 is SNEGSKA (reference sequence). V shed 3 bases and J shed 1 base, with 28 bases lying between them. Individual cDNA molecules each received unique molecular identifiers attached to them. TCRdb used MiXCR to reprocess the 5' RACE reads, holding one entry per CDR3 protein. The data contain more than 25,000 distinct CDR3 sequences, about 5% of them singletons. In its sample, this clonotype was seen many times. The receptor comes from an adult who was a healthcare worker with PCR-confirmed SARS-CoV-2 infection or an uninfected control (not recorded which). The V and J genes are TRBV20-1 and TRBJ2-1; TRBD2 is a possible D gene (6 bases). Source: whole blood, taken at baseline. Written as DNA, the CDR3 is TGCAGTGCTAGGAGTTCCCTCCGTGGGGGGATCGAGGGATCCTACAATGAGCAGTTCTTC. Translation gives CSARSSLRGGIEGSYNEQFF.